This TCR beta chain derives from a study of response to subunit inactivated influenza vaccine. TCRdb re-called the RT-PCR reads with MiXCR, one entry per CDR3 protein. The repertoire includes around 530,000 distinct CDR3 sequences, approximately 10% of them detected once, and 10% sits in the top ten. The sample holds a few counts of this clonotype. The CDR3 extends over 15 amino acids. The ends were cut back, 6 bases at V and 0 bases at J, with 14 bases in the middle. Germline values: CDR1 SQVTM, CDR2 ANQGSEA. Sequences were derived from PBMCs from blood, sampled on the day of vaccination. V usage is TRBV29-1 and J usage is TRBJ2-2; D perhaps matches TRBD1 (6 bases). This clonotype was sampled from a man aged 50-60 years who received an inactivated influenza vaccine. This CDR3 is CSVTWGQPNTGELFF. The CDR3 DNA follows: TGCAGCGTCACTTGGGGGCAACCGAACACCGGGGAGCTGTTTTTT.